This T cell receptor beta chain was retrieved from a study of OX40 agonist ivuxolimab in advanced cancers. About the full investigation: The costimulatory receptor OX40 (CD134) was targeted by ivuxolimab, a fully human IgG2 agonistic monoclonal antibody. The paper reports the monotherapy dose-escalation portion (N = 52 patients) of the phase I ivuxolimab trial. The purpose of peripheral TCRbeta sequencing was to test whether ivuxolimab changed TCR sequence diversity and led to clonal T-cell expansion. Among the approximately 54 dose-escalation patients, 19 had hepatocellular carcinoma, some 15 melanoma, 9 renal cell carcinoma and 9 head and neck cancer. Prior anti-PD-1, anti-PD-L1 or anti-CTLA-4 therapy was permitted, and 30% to 45% of dose-escalation patients had received checkpoint inhibitors. Partial responses were achieved by three dose-escalation patients, of whom one had hepatocellular carcinoma and two had cutaneous melanoma. In the dose-escalation cohort, around four fifths of patients were male, and the mean age was roughly 56 years with a range of about 23 to 79. Intravenous ivuxolimab was administered to patients every 2 weeks at six dose levels: 0.01, 0.1, 0.3, 1.5, 3 and 10 mg/kg. Study-level results and caveats: Low levels of normalized T-cell clonal expansion were also shown by some nonresponding patients. The antigen specificity of the clonally expanded peripheral T cells was not determined. In the 0.1-3.0 mg/kg groups, partial responders had among the lowest normalized peripheral clonal expansion, particularly in CD8+ T cells. After ivuxolimab, more expanded clones were found on average in CD8+ T cells than in CD4+ T cells. At doses from 0.1 to 3.0 mg/kg, clonal expansion was seen in both CD4+ and CD8+ blood T cells between baseline and week 6.

To sequence the TCRbeta CDR3 region, genomic DNA was isolated from the sorted cells. The immunoSEQ Assay was used to sequence the TCRbeta CDR3 regions. TCRdb obtained this table from immuneACCESS and retained in-frame rearrangements with V and J assigned. These tables miss some clones; where compared with another copy, unresolved V genes account for less than half of the shortfall, and the remainder is unexplained. Here the sample has more than 45,000 clones; around 84% occur a single time. Together, the top ten hold 9.9% of the sample. CDR1 MNHNS and CDR2 SASEGT are derived from the germline V gene. CDR3 length: 14 amino acids, cysteine to phenylalanine. Only the CDR3 portion is preserved as DNA: 42 bases, with reading frame beginning at the first base. A distance of 7 bases separates the germline ends of V and J, which lose 3 bases and 1 base respectively. Details on this clone: Its binding antigen is unknown. Base quality data are lacking; no much larger clone is found one base away.

Patients with a history of autoimmune disease or receiving systemic immunosuppression were excluded from the trial. Peripheral blood for TCR sequencing was collected from all dose cohorts at baseline, on cycle 4 day 1, and on cycle 7 day 1. Samples came from an open-label, multicenter, first-in-human phase I dose-escalation trial of ivuxolimab. Adults with locally advanced or metastatic melanoma, renal cell, hepatocellular, or head and neck squamous cell carcinoma were enrolled in the trial. CD4+ and CD8+ T cells were sorted separately from peripheral blood before TCR sequencing. The sequence was collected from an adult with an advanced solid tumor such as melanoma, head and neck, liver or kidney cancer. The rearranged chain carries TRBV6-1 and TRBJ1-5; no D segment can be confidently identified. Sequencing was performed on CD4+ or CD8+ T cells sorted from blood, taken in a trial of the OX40 agonist ivuxolimab. The CDR3 here reads CASSDTSSNQPQHF. The nucleotides read TGTGCCAGCAGTGATACCTCAAGCAATCAGCCCCAGCATTTT.